Described below is a single TCR beta chain sequence and its context. Antigen unknown. Sequence data for DNA of cultured CD4+ T cells were generated by the Oncomine TCR Beta short-read assay. MiXCR was run by TCRdb on the PCR reads, yielding one entry per CDR3 protein. The sample lists about 22,000 distinct CDR3 sequences, more than 30% occurring once. Time point of the sample: late sampling 161 to 241 days after vaccination in a few convalescent patients. Treatment meaning: roughly 10-day PBMC culture with coronavirus spike peptide pools or control peptides (ViraFEST assay). Negative selection recovered the CD4+ T cells once they had spent nine to eleven days in culture. Germline lookup yields CDR1 SGHRS and CDR2 YFSETQ. The length of the CDR3 is 15 residues. Trimming shortened V by 4 bases and J by 0 bases, and 14 bases separated the two germline ends. The data were obtained in a study of vaccination and CD4 T cells after COVID-19. Study-wide context: The post-COVID samples were taken a median about 98 days after diagnosis, anywhere from 35 to 161. Study-wide findings and caveats: Convalescent patients had 304 of 307 vaccine-specific clones showing spike mono-reactivity.

This sample comprised CD4+ T cells from blood, cultured in vitro, obtained about 7 months after SARS-CoV-2 vaccination. The genes are TRBV5-1 and TRBJ2-7; no clear D. The TCR comes from a human donor who had recovered from COVID-19. CDR3 sequence (DNA): TGCGCCAGCAGCGCATACAGTCTCCCCTCCTACGAGCAGTACTTC. Residues: CASSAYSLPSYEQYF.